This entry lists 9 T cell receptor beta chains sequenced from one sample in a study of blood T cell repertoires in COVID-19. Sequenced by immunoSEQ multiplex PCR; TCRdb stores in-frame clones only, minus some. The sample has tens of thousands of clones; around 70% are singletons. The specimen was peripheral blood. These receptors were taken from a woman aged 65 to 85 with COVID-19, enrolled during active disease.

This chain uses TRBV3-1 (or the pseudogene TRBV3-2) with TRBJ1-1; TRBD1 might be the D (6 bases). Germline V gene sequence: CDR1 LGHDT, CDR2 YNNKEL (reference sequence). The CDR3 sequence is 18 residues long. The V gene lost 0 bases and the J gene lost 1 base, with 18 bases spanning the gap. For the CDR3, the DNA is TGTGCCAGCAGCCAAGATTGGGGGCCTGACCGGGCGAACACTGAAGCTTTCTTT. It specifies CASSQDWGPDRANTEAFF.

CDR3 sequence (DNA): TGTGCCAGTAAGAGGGGGGGGGCCCTGAACACTGAAGCTTTCTTT. This gives the protein CASKRGGALNTEAFF. V gene TRBV19 combines with J gene TRBJ1-1; maybe TRBD1 (6 bases). Trimming took off 7 bases at V and 0 bases at J, with 15 bases between the two ends. CDR1 is LNHDA, CDR2 SQIVND, per germline (reference sequence). The CDR3 runs to 15 residues.

The CDR3 protein is CATSEAGTGSTDTQYF. The CDR3, as DNA: TGTGCCACCAGTGAGGCCGGGACAGGGAGCACAGATACGCAGTATTTT. The V gene is TRBV24-1, the J gene TRBJ2-3; 9 nucleotides match TRBD1. Germline V gives CDR1 KGHDR, CDR2 SFDVKD. Trimming cost V 4 bases and J 0 bases; bases outside gene matches: 4. CDR3 length: 16 amino acids.

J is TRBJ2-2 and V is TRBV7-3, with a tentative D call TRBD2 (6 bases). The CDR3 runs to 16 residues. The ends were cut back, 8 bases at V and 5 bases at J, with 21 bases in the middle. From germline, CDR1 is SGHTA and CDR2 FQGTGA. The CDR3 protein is CASAHVGGPGTGELFF. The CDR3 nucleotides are TGTGCCAGCGCCCATGTGGGAGGTCCGGGGACCGGGGAGCTGTTTTTT.

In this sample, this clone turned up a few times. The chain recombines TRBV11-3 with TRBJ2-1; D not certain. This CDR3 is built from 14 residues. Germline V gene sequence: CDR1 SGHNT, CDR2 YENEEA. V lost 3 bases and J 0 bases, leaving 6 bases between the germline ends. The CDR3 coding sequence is TGTGCCAGCAGCTTCCGGAGCTCCTACAATGAGCAGTTCTTC. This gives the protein CASSFRSSYNEQFF.

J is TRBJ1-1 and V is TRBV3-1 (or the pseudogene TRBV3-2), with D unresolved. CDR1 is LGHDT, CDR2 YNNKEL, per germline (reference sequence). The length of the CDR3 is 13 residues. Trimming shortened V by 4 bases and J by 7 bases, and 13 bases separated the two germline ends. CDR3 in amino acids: CASSPRRGGEAFF. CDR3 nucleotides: TGTGCCAGCAGCCCTAGGCGGGGAGGTGAAGCTTTCTTT.

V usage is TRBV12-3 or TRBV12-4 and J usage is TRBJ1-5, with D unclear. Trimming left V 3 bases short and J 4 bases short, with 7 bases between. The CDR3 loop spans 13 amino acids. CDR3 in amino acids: CASSFRENQPQHF. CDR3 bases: TGTGCCAGCAGTTTTAGGGAGAATCAGCCCCAGCATTTT.

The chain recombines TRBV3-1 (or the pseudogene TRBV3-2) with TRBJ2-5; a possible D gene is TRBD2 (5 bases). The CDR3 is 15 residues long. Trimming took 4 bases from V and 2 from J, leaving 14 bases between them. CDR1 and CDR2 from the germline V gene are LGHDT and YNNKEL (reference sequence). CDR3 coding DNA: TGTGCCAGCAGCCTCTTTGGGAGAGGGCAAGAGACCCAGTACTTC. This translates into CASSLFGRGQETQYF.

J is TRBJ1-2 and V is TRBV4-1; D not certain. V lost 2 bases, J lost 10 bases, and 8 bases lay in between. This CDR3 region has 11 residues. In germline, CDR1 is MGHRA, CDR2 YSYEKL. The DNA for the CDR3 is TGCGCCAGCAGCCAATCCGGGGTCTACACCTTC. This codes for CASSQSGVYTF.